This T cell receptor (beta chain) was sequenced for a study of blood T cells in healthy people across ages. Overall study: Template switching picked up about one barcoded beta molecule for each two T cells.

The length of the CDR3 is 15 residues. Germline CDR1 and CDR2: MNHEY and SMNVEV (reference sequence). V shed 5 bases, J shed 6 bases, and the junction held 7 bases outside the gene matches. The second PCR ran about 6 to 11 cycles with a sample-barcoded 5' primer and J-beta primers. TCRdb fed the 5' RACE reads into MiXCR, producing one record per CDR3 protein. The profile shows about 1.7 million distinct CDR3 sequences, about 28% of them singletons. Total RNA, at least 6 micrograms per sample, came from PBMCs. Study-wide results and limits: Diversity was higher, and naive CD4+ cells more numerous, in long-lived donors than in aged donors.

Remarks on this clonotype: Its antigen is unidentified.

Sequencing used blood. V and J are TRBV27 and TRBJ1-5; 10 bases match TRBD1. The receptor was derived from a woman aged 25 to 39 in good health. The DNA for the CDR3 is TGTGCCAGCAGTCAGAACCGACAGGGGGCTCAGCCCCAGCATTTT. Translated: CASSQNRQGAQPQHF.